This TCR beta chain was sequenced for a study of response to subunit inactivated influenza vaccine. TCRdb reprocessed the RT-PCR reads with MiXCR, giving one entry per CDR3 protein. The sample contains 550,000 to 800,000 distinct CDR3 sequences, approximately 15% of which appear only once. V lost 3 bases to trimming and J lost 4 bases; unmatched junction nucleotides: 2. Germline-derived CDR1 and CDR2 are SGHNT and YYREEE (reference sequence). The CDR3 covers 16 residues. Material: PBMCs from blood, obtained 11 to 12 days after vaccination. This chain connects TRBV5-4 to TRBJ2-2, with 14 bases matching TRBD2. This TCR was sampled from a man aged 50-59 years who received an inactivated influenza vaccine. The CDR3 DNA follows: TGTGCCAGCAGCTGGGGACTAGCGGGGGCCACCGGGGAGCTGTTTTTT. Translating gives CASSWGLAGATGELFF.